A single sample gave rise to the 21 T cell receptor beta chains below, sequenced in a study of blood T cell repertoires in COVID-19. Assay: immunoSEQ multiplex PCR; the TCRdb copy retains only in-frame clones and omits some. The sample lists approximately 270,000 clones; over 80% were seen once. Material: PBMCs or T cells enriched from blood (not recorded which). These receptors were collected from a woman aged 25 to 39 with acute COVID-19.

This chain's CDR3 is CASSLEGLASSYNEQFF. CDR3 sequence (DNA): TGTGCCAGCAGCTTAGAAGGACTAGCGAGCTCCTACAATGAGCAGTTCTTC. The chain links TRBV7-6 to TRBJ2-1; TRBD2 matches at 9 bases. The junction had 4 bases not matched to a gene; V was cut back by 1 base and J by 0 bases. CDR3 length equals 17 residues. Germline V gene sequence: CDR1 SGHVS, CDR2 FNYEAQ.

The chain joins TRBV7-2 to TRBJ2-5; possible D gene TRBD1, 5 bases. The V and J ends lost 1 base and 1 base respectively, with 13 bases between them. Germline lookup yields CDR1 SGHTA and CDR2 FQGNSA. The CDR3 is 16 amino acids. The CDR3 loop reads CASSLVRGFIQETQYF. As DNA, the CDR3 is TGTGCCAGCAGCTTAGTTAGGGGTTTCATCCAAGAGACCCAGTACTTC.

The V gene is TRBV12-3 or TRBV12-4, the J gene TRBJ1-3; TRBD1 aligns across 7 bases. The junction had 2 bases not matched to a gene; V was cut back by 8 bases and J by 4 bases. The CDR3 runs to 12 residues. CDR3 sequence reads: CASEDRGNTIYF. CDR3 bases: TGTGCCAGCGAGGACAGGGGAAACACCATATATTTT.

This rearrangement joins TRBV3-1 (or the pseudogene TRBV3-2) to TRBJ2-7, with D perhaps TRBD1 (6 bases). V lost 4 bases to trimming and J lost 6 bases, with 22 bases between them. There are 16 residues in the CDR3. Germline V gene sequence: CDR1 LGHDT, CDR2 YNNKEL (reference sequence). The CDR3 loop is CASSLTRTVGHGEQYF. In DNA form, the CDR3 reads TGTGCCAGCAGCCTAACACGGACAGTCGGACACGGCGAGCAGTACTTC.

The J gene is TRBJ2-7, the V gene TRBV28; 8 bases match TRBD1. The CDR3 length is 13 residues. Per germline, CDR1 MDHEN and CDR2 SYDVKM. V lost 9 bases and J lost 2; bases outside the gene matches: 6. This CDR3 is CASRTGRAYEQYF. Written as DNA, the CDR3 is TGTGCCAGTCGGACAGGGCGGGCCTACGAGCAGTACTTC.

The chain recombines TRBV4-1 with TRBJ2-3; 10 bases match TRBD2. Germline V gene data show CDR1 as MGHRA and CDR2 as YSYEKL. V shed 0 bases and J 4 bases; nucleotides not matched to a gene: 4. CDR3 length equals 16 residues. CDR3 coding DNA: TGCGCCAGCAGCCAAGAGTCTAGCGGGGGAGCAGATACGCAGTATTTT. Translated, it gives CASSQESSGGADTQYF.

Here the CDR3 reads CASSGRGLAGGSYEQYF. CDR3 DNA: TGCGCCAGCAGTGGGAGGGGTCTAGCGGGAGGGTCCTACGAGCAGTACTTC. This chain links TRBV10-1 with TRBJ2-7, with 12 bases identical to TRBD2. After removal of 4 bases from V and 1 base from J, the junction contained 8 bases not matched to a gene. The CDR3 contains 17 residues. CDR1 is WNHNN and CDR2 is SYGVQD in the germline V gene (reference sequence).

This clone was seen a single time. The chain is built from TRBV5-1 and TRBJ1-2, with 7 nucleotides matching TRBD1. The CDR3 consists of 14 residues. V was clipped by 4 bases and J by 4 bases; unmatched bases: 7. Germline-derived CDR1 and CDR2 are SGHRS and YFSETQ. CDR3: CASSPGQFSYGYTF. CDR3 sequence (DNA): TGCGCCAGCAGCCCGGGACAGTTCTCCTATGGCTACACCTTC.

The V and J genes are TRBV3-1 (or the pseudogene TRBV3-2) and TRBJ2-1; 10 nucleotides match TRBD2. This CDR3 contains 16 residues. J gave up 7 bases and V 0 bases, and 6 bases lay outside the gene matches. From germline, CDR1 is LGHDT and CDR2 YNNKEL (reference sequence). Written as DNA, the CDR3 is TGTGCCAGCAGCCAAGAGCTTCTAGCGGGAGTGAATGAGCAGTTCTTC. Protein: CASSQELLAGVNEQFF.

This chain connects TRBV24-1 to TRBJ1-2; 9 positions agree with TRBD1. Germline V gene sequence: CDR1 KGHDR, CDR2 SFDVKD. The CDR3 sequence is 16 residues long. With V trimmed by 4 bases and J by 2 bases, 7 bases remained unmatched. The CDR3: CATSDPGQGLNYGYTF. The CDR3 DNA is TGTGCCACCAGTGACCCAGGACAGGGGTTGAACTATGGCTACACCTTC.

The CDR3 bases are TGTGCCAGCTCACGGACTCCTGGCTCCTATAATTCACCCCTCCACTTT. Amino acid sequence: CASSRTPGSYNSPLHF. The chain recombines TRBV18 with TRBJ1-6, with unresolved D. Per the germline V gene, CDR1 is KGHSH and CDR2 is LQKENI. V lost 4 bases to trimming and J lost 0 bases, with 10 bases between them. CDR3 length: 16 amino acids.

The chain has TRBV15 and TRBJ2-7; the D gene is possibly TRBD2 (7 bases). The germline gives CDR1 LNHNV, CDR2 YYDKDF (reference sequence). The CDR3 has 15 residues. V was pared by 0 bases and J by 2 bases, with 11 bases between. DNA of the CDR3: TGTGCCACCAGCAGAGATAAGGGGGGGGCCTACGAGCAGTACTTC. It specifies CATSRDKGGAYEQYF.

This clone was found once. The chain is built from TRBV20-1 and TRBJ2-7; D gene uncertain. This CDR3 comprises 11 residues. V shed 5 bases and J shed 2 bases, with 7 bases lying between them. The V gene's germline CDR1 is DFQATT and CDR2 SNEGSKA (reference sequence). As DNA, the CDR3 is TGCAGTGCTCAGGAAACCTACGAGCAGTACTTC. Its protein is CSAQETYEQYF.

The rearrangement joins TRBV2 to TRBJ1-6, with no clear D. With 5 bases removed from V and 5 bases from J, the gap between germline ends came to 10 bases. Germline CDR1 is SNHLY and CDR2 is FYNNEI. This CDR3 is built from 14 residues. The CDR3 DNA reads TGTGCCAGCAGTCGGAACAGTAATAATTCACCCCTCCACTTT. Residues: CASSRNSNNSPLHF.

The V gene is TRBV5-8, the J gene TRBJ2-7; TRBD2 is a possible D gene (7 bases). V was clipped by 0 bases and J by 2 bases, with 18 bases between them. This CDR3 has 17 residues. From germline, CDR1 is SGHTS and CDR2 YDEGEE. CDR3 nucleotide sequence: TGTGCCAGCAGCTTGGCGGATGGGGGGGCAATCGCCTACGAGCAGTACTTC. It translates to CASSLADGGAIAYEQYF.

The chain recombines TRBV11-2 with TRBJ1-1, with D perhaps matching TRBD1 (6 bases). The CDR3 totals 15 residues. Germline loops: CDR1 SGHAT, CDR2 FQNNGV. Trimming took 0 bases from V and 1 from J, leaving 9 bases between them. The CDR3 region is CASSLDLTGNTEAFF. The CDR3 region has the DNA TGTGCCAGCAGCTTAGATCTGACAGGGAACACTGAAGCTTTCTTT.

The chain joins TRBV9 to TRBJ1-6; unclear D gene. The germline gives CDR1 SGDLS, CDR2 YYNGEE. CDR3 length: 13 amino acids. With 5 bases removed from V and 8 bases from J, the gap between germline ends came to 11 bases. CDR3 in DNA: TGTGCCAGCAGTGCCGAGCAGGATTCACCCCTCCACTTT. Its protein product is CASSAEQDSPLHF.

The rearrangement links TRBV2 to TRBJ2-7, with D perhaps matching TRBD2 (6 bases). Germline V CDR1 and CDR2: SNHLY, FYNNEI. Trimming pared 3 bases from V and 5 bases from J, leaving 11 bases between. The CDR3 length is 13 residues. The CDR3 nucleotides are TGTGCCAGCAGTGATACTGGACTACACGAGCAGTACTTC. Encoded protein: CASSDTGLHEQYF.

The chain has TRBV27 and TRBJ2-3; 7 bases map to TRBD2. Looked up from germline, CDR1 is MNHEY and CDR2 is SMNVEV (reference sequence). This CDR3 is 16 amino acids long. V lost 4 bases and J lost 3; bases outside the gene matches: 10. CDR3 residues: CASSSPWGGRTDTQYF. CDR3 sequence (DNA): TGTGCCAGCAGTTCCCCGTGGGGCGGGAGAACAGATACGCAGTATTTT.

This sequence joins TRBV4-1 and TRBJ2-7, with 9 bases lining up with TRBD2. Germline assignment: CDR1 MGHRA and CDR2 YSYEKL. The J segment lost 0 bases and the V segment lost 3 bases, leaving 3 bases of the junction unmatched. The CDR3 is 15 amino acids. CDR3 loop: CASSQIAGVSYEQYF. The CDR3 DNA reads TGCGCCAGCAGCCAGATAGCGGGAGTCTCCTACGAGCAGTACTTC.

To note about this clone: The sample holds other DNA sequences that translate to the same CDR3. CDR3 nucleotide sequence: TGTGCCAGCAGCTTAGGACTAGCGGGGGGTAATGAGCAGTTCTTC. Its protein product is CASSLGLAGGNEQFF. V gene TRBV7-2 combines with J gene TRBJ2-1, with 13 bases matching TRBD2. The CDR3 totals 15 residues. Losses at the gene ends were 1 base for V and 7 bases for J; bases not matched to a gene: 1. Germline CDR1 is SGHTA and CDR2 is FQGNSA.